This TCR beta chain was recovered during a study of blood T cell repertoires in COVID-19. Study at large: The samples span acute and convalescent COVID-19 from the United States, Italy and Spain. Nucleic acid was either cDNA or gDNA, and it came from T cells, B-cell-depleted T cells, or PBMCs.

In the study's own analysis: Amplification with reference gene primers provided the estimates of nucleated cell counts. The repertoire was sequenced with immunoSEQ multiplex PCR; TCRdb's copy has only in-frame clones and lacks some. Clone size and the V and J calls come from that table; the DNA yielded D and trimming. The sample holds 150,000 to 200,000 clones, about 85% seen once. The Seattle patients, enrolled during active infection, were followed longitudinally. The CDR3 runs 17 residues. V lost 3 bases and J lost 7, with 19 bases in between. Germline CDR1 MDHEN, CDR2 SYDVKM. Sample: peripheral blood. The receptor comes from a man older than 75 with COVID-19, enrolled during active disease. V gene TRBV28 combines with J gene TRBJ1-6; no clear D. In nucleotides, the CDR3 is TGTGCCAGCAGTTTTGCTCAAAGTTTTACAGCAAATTCACCCCTCCACTTT. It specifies CASSFAQSFTANSPLHF.